This T cell receptor beta chain was sequenced during a study of radiotherapy plus CTLA-4 blockade in lung cancer. Clones were sequenced by immunoSEQ multiplex PCR, and TCRdb holds only the in-frame ones, with some missing. Among 40,000 to 50,000 clones listed, 75% to 85% were seen once. The length of the CDR3 is 19 residues. Sequences were derived from peripheral blood, sampled from a patient treated with radiotherapy plus ipilimumab. The chain employs TRBV21-1 and TRBJ2-7; the table's D call, TRBD2, has no DNA check behind it. TRBV21-1 is deemed a pseudogene. The sequence came from a human donor with non-small cell lung cancer who had stable disease on radiotherapy plus ipilimumab. The CDR3 DNA reads as TGTGCCAGCAGCAAAAAAAAGGAGGGACTAGCGGGAGGGCCCTACGAGCAGTACTTC. Its translation: CASSKKKEGLAGGPYEQYF.